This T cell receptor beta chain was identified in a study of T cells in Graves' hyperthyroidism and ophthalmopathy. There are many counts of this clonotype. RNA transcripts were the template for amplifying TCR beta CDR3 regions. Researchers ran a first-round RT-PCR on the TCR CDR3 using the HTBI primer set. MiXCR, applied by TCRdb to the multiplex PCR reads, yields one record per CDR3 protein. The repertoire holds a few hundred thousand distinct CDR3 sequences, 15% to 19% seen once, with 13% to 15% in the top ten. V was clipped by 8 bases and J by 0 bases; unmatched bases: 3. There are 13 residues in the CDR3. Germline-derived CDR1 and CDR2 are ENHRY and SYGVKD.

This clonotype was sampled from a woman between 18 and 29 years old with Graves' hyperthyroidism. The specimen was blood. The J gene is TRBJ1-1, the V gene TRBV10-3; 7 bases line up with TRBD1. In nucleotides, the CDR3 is TGTGCCATCTGCACAGGGGTGAACACTGAAGCTTTCTTT. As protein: CAICTGVNTEAFF.